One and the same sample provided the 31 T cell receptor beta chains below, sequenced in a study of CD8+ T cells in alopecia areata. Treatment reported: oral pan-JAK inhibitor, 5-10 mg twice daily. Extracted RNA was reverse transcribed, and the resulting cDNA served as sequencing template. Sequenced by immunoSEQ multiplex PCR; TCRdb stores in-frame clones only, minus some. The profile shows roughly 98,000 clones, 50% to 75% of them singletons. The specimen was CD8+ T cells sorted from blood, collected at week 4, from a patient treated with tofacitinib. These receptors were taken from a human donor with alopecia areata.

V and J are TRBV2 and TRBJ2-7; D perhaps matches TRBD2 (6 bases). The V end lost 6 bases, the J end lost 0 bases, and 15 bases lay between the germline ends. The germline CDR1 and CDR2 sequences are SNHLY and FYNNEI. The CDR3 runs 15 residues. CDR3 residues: CASSPGPGGSYEQYF. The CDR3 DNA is TGTGCCAGCAGCCCGGGGCCCGGGGGCTCCTACGAGCAGTACTTC.

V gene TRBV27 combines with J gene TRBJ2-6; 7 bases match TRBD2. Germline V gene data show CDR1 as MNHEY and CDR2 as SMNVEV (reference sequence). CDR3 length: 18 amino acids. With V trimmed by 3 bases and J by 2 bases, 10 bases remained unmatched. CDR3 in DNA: TGTGCCAGCAGTTTGTTGGCGGGAGTAGGCCCTGGGGCCAACGTCCTGACTTTC. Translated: CASSLLAGVGPGANVLTF.

CDR3 sequence reads: CASSPTSPHGYTF. Written as DNA, the CDR3 is TGTGCCAGCAGCCCTACCTCCCCCCATGGCTACACCTTC. The chain has TRBV27 and TRBJ1-2; D is ambiguous. Trimming pared 6 bases from V and 6 bases from J, leaving 14 bases between. The V gene's germline CDR1 is MNHEY and CDR2 SMNVEV (reference sequence). The CDR3 covers 13 residues.

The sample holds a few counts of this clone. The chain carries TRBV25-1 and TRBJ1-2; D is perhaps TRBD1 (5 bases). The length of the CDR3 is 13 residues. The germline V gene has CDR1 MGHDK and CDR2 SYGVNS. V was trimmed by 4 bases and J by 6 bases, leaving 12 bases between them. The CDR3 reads CASSGGPRHGYTF. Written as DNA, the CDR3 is TGTGCCAGCAGTGGGGGACCGCGCCATGGCTACACCTTC.

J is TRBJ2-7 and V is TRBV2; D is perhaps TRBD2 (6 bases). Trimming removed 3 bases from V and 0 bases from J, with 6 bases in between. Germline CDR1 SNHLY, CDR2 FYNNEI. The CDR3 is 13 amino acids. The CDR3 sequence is CASSETSSYEQYF. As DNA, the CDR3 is TGTGCCAGCAGTGAGACTAGCTCCTACGAGCAGTACTTC.

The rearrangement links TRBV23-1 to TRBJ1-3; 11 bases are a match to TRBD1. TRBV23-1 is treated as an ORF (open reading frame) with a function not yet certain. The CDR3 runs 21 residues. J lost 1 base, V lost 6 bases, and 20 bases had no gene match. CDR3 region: CASSPRAPRTGGWRSGNTIYF. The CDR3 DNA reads TGCGCCAGCAGCCCTCGAGCCCCGAGGACAGGGGGCTGGAGGTCTGGAAACACCATATATTTT.

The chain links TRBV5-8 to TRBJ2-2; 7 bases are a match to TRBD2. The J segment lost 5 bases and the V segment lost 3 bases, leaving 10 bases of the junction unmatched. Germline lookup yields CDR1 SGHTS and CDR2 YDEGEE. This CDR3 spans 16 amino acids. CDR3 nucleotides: TGTGCCAGCAGCTGGACACCTGGGGGGGTGACCGGGGAGCTGTTTTTT. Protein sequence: CASSWTPGGVTGELFF. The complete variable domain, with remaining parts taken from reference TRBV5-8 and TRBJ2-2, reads EAGVTQSPTHLIKTRGQQATLRCSPISGHTSVYWYQQALGLGLQFLLWYDEGEERNRGNFPPRFSGRQFPNYSSELNVNALELEDSALYLCASSWTPGGVTGELFFGEGSRLTVL.

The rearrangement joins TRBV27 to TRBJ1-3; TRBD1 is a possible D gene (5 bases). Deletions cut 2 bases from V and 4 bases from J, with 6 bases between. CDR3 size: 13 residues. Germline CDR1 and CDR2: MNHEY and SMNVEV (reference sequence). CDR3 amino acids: CASSLNRGNTIYF. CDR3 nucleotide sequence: TGTGCCAGCAGTTTAAACAGGGGAAACACCATATATTTT.

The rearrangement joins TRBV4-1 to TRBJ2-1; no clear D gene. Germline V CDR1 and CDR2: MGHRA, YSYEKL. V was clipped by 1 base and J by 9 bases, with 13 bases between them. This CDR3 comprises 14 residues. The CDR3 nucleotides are TGCGCCAGCAGCCAAGGTTGGGGTCCGGTTGAGCAGTTCTTC. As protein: CASSQGWGPVEQFF.

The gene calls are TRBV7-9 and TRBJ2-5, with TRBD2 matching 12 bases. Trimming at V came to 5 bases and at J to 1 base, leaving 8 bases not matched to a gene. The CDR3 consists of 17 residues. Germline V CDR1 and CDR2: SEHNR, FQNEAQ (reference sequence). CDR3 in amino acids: CASSTTSGGHSQETQYF. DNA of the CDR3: TGTGCCAGCAGCACAACTAGCGGGGGGCACTCCCAAGAGACCCAGTACTTC.

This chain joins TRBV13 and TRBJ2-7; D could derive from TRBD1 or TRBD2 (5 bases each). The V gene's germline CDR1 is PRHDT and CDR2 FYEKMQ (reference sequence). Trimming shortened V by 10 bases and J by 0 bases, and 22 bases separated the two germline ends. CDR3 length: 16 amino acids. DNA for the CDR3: TGTGCCATCAGTGAGGGCGAGACAGCGAGCTCCTACGAGCAGTACTTC. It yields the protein CAISEGETASSYEQYF.

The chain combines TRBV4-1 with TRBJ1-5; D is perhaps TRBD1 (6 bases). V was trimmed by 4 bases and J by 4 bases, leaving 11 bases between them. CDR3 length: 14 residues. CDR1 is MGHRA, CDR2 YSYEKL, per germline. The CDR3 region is CASSPTGVNQPQHF. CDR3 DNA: TGCGCCAGCAGCCCGACAGGCGTTAATCAGCCCCAGCATTTT.

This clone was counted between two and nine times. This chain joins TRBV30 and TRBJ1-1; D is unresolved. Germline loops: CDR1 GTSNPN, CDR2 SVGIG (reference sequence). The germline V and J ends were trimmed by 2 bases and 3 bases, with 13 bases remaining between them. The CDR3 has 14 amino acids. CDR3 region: CAWSFLGLDTEAFF. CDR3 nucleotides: TGTGCCTGGAGTTTCCTCGGATTGGACACTGAAGCTTTCTTT.

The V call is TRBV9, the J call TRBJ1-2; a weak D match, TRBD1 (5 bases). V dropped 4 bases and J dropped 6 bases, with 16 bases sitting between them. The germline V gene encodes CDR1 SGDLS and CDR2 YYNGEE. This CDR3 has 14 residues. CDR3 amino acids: CASSPLGRADGYTF. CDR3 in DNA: TGTGCCAGCAGCCCCCTAGGCAGGGCGGATGGCTACACCTTC.

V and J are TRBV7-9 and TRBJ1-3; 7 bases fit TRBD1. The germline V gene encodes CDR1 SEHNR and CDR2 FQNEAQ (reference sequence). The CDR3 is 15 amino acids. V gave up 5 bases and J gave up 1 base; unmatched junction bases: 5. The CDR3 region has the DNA TGTGCCAGCAGCAAGGGGGCATTATCTGGAAACACCATATATTTT. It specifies CASSKGALSGNTIYF.

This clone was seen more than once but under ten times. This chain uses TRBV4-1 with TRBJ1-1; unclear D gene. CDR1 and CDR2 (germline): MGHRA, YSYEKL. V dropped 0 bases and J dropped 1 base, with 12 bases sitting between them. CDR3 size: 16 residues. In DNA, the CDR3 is TGCGCCAGCAGCCAAGATGATCGGTCGGGGAACACTGAAGCTTTCTTT. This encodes CASSQDDRSGNTEAFF.

The CDR3, as DNA: TGTGCCAGCAGGCCCGGGAGCTCTGGGGCCAACGTCCTGACTTTC. This encodes CASRPGSSGANVLTF. This chain joins TRBV7-9 and TRBJ2-6, with TRBD2 as a possible D gene (6 bases). V lost 6 bases and J 0 bases, leaving 9 bases between the germline ends. CDR1 SEHNR and CDR2 FQNEAQ come from the germline V gene (reference sequence). The CDR3 is made up of 15 amino acids.

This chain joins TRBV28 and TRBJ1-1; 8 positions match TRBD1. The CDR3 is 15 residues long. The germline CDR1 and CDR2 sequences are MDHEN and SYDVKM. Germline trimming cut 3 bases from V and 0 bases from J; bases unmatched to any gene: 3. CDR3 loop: CASSFPDRVNTEAFF. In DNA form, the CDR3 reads TGTGCCAGCAGTTTCCCGGACAGGGTGAACACTGAAGCTTTCTTT.

The CDR3 is CASSESSRLVYEQYF. CDR3 DNA: TGTGCCAGCAGTGAATCCAGTAGACTCGTCTACGAGCAGTACTTC. This chain joins TRBV2 and TRBJ2-7; D gene unclear. The V gene's germline CDR1 is SNHLY and CDR2 FYNNEI. This CDR3 spans 15 amino acids. V lost 2 bases and J 3 bases, leaving 14 bases between the germline ends.

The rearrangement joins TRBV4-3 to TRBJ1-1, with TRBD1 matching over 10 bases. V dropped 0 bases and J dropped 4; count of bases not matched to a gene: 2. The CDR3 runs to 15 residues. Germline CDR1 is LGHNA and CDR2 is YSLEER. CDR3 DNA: TGCGCCAGCAGCCAAGATAGGACAGGGGGCACTGAAGCTTTCTTT. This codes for CASSQDRTGGTEAFF.

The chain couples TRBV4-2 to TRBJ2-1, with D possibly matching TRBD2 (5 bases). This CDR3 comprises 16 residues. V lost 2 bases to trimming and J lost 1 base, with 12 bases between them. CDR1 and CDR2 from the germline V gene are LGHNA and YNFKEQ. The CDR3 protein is CASSQLSGRSYNEQFF. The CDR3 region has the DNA TGTGCCAGCAGCCAACTGAGCGGACGATCCTACAATGAGCAGTTCTTC.

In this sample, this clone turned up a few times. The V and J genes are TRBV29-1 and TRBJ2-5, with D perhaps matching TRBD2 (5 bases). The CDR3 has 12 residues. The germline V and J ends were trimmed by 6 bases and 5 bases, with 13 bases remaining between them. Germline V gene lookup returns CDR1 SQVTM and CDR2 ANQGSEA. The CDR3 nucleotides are TGCAGCGTCGAGACTTGGAGGGAGACCCAGTACTTC. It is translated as CSVETWRETQYF.

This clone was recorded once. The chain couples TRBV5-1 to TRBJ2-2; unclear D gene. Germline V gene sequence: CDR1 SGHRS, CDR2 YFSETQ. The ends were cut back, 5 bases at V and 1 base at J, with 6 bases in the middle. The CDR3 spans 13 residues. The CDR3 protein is CASRSGNTGELFF. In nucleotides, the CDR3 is TGCGCCAGCAGATCAGGGAACACCGGGGAGCTGTTTTTT. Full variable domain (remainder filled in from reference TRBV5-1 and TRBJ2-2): KAGVTQTPRYLIKTRGQQVTLSCSPISGHRSVSWYQQTPGQGLQFLFEYFSETQRNKGNFPGRFSGRQFSNSRSEMNVSTLELGDSALYLCASRSGNTGELFFGEGSRLTVL.

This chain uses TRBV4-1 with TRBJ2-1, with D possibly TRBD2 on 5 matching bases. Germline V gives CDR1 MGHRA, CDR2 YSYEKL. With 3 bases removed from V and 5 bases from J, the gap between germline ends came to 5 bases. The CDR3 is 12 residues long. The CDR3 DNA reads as TGCGCCAGCAGCCAGGGAGACAATGAGCAGTTCTTC. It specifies CASSQGDNEQFF.

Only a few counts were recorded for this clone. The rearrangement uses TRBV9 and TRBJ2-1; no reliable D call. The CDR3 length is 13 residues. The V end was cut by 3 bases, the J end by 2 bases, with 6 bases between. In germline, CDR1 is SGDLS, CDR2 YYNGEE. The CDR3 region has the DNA TGTGCCAGCAGCGCCCCCGCCTACAATGAGCAGTTCTTC. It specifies CASSAPAYNEQFF.

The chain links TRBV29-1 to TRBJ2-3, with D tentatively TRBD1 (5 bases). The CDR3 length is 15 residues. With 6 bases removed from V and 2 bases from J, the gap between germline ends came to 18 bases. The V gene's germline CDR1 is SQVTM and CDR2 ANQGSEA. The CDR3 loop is CSVGKDTLNTDTQYF. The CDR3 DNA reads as TGCAGCGTGGGGAAGGACACTCTTAACACAGATACGCAGTATTTT.

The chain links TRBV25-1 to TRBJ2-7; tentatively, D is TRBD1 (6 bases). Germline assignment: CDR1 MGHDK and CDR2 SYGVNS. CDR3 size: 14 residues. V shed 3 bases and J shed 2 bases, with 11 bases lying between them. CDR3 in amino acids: CASSDLDRAYEQYF. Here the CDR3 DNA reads TGTGCCAGCAGTGACCTGGACAGAGCCTACGAGCAGTACTTC.

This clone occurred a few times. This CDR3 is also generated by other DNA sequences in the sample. The DNA of the CDR3 is TGCGCCAGCAGCCAAGACCCGAACACTGAAGCTTTCTTT. This sequence encodes CASSQDPNTEAFF. The chain links TRBV4-1 to TRBJ1-1; D call uncertain. The CDR3 runs 13 residues. Deletions cut 0 bases from V and 1 base from J, with 3 bases between. Germline lookup yields CDR1 MGHRA and CDR2 YSYEKL.

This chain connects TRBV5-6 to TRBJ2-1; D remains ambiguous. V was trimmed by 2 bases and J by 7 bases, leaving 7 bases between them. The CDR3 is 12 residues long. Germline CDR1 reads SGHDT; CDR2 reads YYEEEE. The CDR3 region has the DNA TGTGCCAGCAGCTTCGACGTGAATGAGCAGTTCTTC. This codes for CASSFDVNEQFF.

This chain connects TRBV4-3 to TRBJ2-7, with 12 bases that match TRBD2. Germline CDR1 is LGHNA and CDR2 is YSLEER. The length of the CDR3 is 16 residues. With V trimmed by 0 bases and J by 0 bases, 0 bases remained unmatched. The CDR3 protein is CASSQELAGGSYEQYF. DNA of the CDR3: TGCGCCAGCAGCCAAGAACTAGCGGGGGGCTCCTACGAGCAGTACTTC.

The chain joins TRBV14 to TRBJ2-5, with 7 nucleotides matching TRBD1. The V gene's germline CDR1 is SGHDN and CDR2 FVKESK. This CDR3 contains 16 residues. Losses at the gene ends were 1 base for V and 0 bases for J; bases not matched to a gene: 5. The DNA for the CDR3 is TGTGCCAGCAGCCAAGTCCTCGGGACAGACCAAGAGACCCAGTACTTC. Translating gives CASSQVLGTDQETQYF.